A selection of T cell receptor beta chains follows, all from one sample in a study of OX40 agonist ivuxolimab in advanced cancers. The data were produced by immunoSEQ multiplex PCR, yet TCRdb's version contains in-frame clones alone and is incomplete. Of tens of thousands of clones in the sample, 89% were seen once. The input for sequencing was CD4+ or CD8+ T cells sorted from blood, taken in a trial of the OX40 agonist ivuxolimab. Receptors originate from an adult with an advanced solid tumor such as melanoma, head and neck, liver or kidney cancer. The CDR3 runs from the conserved cysteine through the conserved F or W. Each record gives: J gene, D gene, V gene, clone size, CDR3 DNA, CDR3 protein. The D gene is left open where the match is weak. The size of a clone is reported for some rows only, either as once, few or many, or as a class for expanded clones.

j_gene: TRBJ2-3; d_gene: NA; v_gene: TRBV25-1; abundance: few; CDR3nt: TGTGCCAGCAAGAGGGAACAGGTGGCAGATACGCAGTATTTT; CDR3aa: CASKREQVADTQYF
j_gene: TRBJ2-7; d_gene: NA; v_gene: TRBV28; abundance: NA; CDR3nt: TGTGCCAGCCTATTTCGGGGGAGCTACGAGCAGTACTTC; CDR3aa: CASLFRGSYEQYF
j_gene: TRBJ1-5; d_gene: NA; v_gene: TRBV2; abundance: few; CDR3nt: TGTGCCAGCAAAGAGCAAATGGGTGTGAATCAGCCCCAGCATTTT; CDR3aa: CASKEQMGVNQPQHF
j_gene: TRBJ1-1; d_gene: NA; v_gene: TRBV2; abundance: NA; CDR3nt: TGTGCCAGCAGTGAACAGAATCTGGGCACTGAAGCTTTCTTT; CDR3aa: CASSEQNLGTEAFF
j_gene: TRBJ1-4; d_gene: TRBD1; v_gene: TRBV29-1; abundance: NA; CDR3nt: TGCAGCGTGGGGACAGGGCGAGATGAAAAACTGTTTTTT; CDR3aa: CSVGTGRDEKLFF
j_gene: TRBJ2-2; d_gene: NA; v_gene: TRBV7-9; abundance: NA; CDR3nt: TGTGCCAGCAGCTATTCCAGGAGTCTAGGCTCGAACACCGGGGAGCTGTTTTTT; CDR3aa: CASSYSRSLGSNTGELFF
j_gene: TRBJ1-1; d_gene: NA; v_gene: TRBV4-3; abundance: NA; CDR3nt: TGCGCCAGCAGCCTGGGGAACACTGAAGCTTTCTTT; CDR3aa: CASSLGNTEAFF
j_gene: TRBJ2-2; d_gene: NA; v_gene: TRBV9; abundance: NA; CDR3nt: TGTGCCAGCACCCTCCTACCCGAATCGAACACCGGGGAGCTGTTTTTT; CDR3aa: CASTLLPESNTGELFF
j_gene: TRBJ2-3; d_gene: NA; v_gene: TRBV4-2; abundance: NA; CDR3nt: TGTGCCAGCAGCCAAAATTTTCTAGCGTACGAGAGCACAGATACGCAGTATTTT; CDR3aa: CASSQNFLAYESTDTQYF
j_gene: TRBJ2-7; d_gene: TRBD1; v_gene: TRBV6-1; abundance: NA; CDR3nt: TGTGCCAGCAGCAGGGACAGGGCGTTGAACGAGCAGTACTTC; CDR3aa: CASSRDRALNEQYF
j_gene: TRBJ1-1; d_gene: NA; v_gene: TRBV11-2; abundance: NA; CDR3nt: TGTGCCAGCAGCTTAGGGTGGGACACCTTGAACACTGAAGCTTTCTTT; CDR3aa: CASSLGWDTLNTEAFF
j_gene: TRBJ1-4; d_gene: NA; v_gene: TRBV10-2; abundance: NA; CDR3nt: TGCGCCAGCAGTGAGGAGAGGTCTGAAGTTAATGAAAAACTGTTTTTT; CDR3aa: CASSEERSEVNEKLFF
j_gene: TRBJ2-5; d_gene: TRBD2; v_gene: TRBV12-5; abundance: few; CDR3nt: TGTGCTAGTGGTTTGGTCCTGGGCGGGGGGAGAGAGACCCAGTACTTC; CDR3aa: CASGLVLGGGRETQYF
j_gene: TRBJ1-1; d_gene: NA; v_gene: TRBV15; abundance: NA; CDR3nt: TGTGCCACCAGCTCCGGCCTGGTCCAGAACACTGAAGCTTTCTTT; CDR3aa: CATSSGLVQNTEAFF
j_gene: TRBJ2-7; d_gene: TRBD1; v_gene: TRBV18; abundance: NA; CDR3nt: TGTGCCAGCTCACCAAGGCAGGGGGCTTACGAGCAGTACTTC; CDR3aa: CASSPRQGAYEQYF
j_gene: TRBJ1-5; d_gene: NA; v_gene: TRBV19; abundance: NA; CDR3nt: TGTGCCAGTAGTATTGAGGCATCCAATCAGCCCCAGCATTTT; CDR3aa: CASSIEASNQPQHF
j_gene: TRBJ1-5; d_gene: TRBD1; v_gene: TRBV6-5; abundance: NA; CDR3nt: TGTGCCAGCAGGGGACAGGGTTCAAATCAGCCCCAGCATTTT; CDR3aa: CASRGQGSNQPQHF
j_gene: TRBJ1-1; d_gene: NA; v_gene: TRBV5-5; abundance: NA; CDR3nt: TGTGCCAGCAGCTTCAATCCCGTCGTTGGGGGTGAAGCTTTCTTT; CDR3aa: CASSFNPVVGGEAFF
j_gene: TRBJ2-2; d_gene: NA; v_gene: TRBV25-1; abundance: NA; CDR3nt: TGTGCCAGCAGTGAATTCGGAAGCGCCGGGGAGCTGTTTTTT; CDR3aa: CASSEFGSAGELFF
j_gene: TRBJ1-2; d_gene: TRBD1; v_gene: TRBV10-3; abundance: NA; CDR3nt: TGTGCCATCAGTAATTCTGACAGGGGTGAGGGTGGCTACACCTTC; CDR3aa: CAISNSDRGEGGYTF
j_gene: TRBJ2-1; d_gene: TRBD2; v_gene: TRBV18; abundance: NA; CDR3nt: TGTGCCAGCTCACCCGGACTAGCGGGAGGCAATGAGCAGTTCTTC; CDR3aa: CASSPGLAGGNEQFF
j_gene: TRBJ2-5; d_gene: TRBD1; v_gene: TRBV7-9; abundance: NA; CDR3nt: TGTGCCAGCAGAATTACAGGGGGAGGCGGCGAGACCCAGTACTTC; CDR3aa: CASRITGGGGETQYF
j_gene: TRBJ1-3; d_gene: NA; v_gene: TRBV29-1; abundance: NA; CDR3nt: TGCAGCGTTTCGGGGGGCCCTAGCTCTGGAAACACCATATATTTC; CDR3aa: CSVSGGPSSGNTIYF
j_gene: TRBJ1-5; d_gene: NA; v_gene: TRBV21-1; abundance: NA; CDR3nt: TGTGTTCGAGGGGGGTTCCATCAGCCCCAGCATTTT; CDR3aa: CVRGGFHQPQHF
j_gene: TRBJ2-5; d_gene: NA; v_gene: TRBV7-6; abundance: NA; CDR3nt: TGTGCCAGCAGCTCAGGCAGGTCGGGGGAGACCCAGTACTTC; CDR3aa: CASSSGRSGETQYF
j_gene: TRBJ1-1; d_gene: TRBD1; v_gene: TRBV5-6; abundance: NA; CDR3nt: TGTGCCAGCGGAGTATGGACAGGGGTCGATACTGAAGCTTTCTTT; CDR3aa: CASGVWTGVDTEAFF
j_gene: TRBJ2-7; d_gene: NA; v_gene: TRBV15; abundance: NA; CDR3nt: TGTGCCACCAGCAGAGATGGGCAGGGATGGGCCTCCTACGAGCAGTACTTC; CDR3aa: CATSRDGQGWASYEQYF
j_gene: TRBJ2-7; d_gene: NA; v_gene: TRBV19; abundance: NA; CDR3nt: TGTGCCAGTAGTATCGAGAGGGAGCAGTACTTC; CDR3aa: CASSIEREQYF
j_gene: TRBJ2-1; d_gene: NA; v_gene: TRBV9; abundance: NA; CDR3nt: TGTGCCAGTCAACGAGGGCCCTACAATGAGCAGTTCTTC; CDR3aa: CASQRGPYNEQFF
j_gene: TRBJ2-7; d_gene: NA; v_gene: TRBV6-1; abundance: once; CDR3nt: TGTGCCAGCAGTGAGGGTCCATCCTACGAGCAGTACTTC; CDR3aa: CASSEGPSYEQYF
j_gene: TRBJ2-6; d_gene: NA; v_gene: TRBV6-5; abundance: NA; CDR3nt: TGTGCCAGCAGTTCGACCAGGGGCGGGGCCAACGTCCTGACTTTC; CDR3aa: CASSSTRGGANVLTF
j_gene: TRBJ2-7; d_gene: NA; v_gene: TRBV20-1; abundance: NA; CDR3nt: TGCAGTGCTAGAGTAACGGAGGGAAGGTACTTC; CDR3aa: CSARVTEGRYF
j_gene: TRBJ2-1; d_gene: TRBD2; v_gene: TRBV11-2; abundance: NA; CDR3nt: TGTGCCAGCAGCTTATTGTCTAGCGGGTCCTACAATGAGCAGTTCTTC; CDR3aa: CASSLLSSGSYNEQFF
j_gene: TRBJ2-7; d_gene: NA; v_gene: TRBV5-5; abundance: NA; CDR3nt: TGTGCCAGCAGCTTGGCCAACTACGAGCAGTACTTC; CDR3aa: CASSLANYEQYF
j_gene: TRBJ1-1; d_gene: NA; v_gene: TRBV6-1; abundance: NA; CDR3nt: TGTGCCAGCAGTGAACCCCTTCAGGGCCCGAACACTGAAGCTTTCTTT; CDR3aa: CASSEPLQGPNTEAFF
j_gene: TRBJ2-2; d_gene: TRBD2; v_gene: TRBV7-2; abundance: NA; CDR3nt: TGTGCCAGCAGCCCTCGGACTAGCGCTAACACCGGGGAGCTGTTTTTT; CDR3aa: CASSPRTSANTGELFF
j_gene: TRBJ1-4; d_gene: TRBD1; v_gene: TRBV6-5; abundance: NA; CDR3nt: TGTGCCAGCAGTTCTAGACAGGGTAGTTTTGAAAAACTGTTTTTT; CDR3aa: CASSSRQGSFEKLFF
j_gene: TRBJ1-2; d_gene: TRBD1; v_gene: TRBV5-1; abundance: NA; CDR3nt: TGCGCCAGCAGCCCTCAGACAGGGTTCTATGTCTCGGGCTACACCTTC; CDR3aa: CASSPQTGFYVSGYTF
j_gene: TRBJ2-7; d_gene: NA; v_gene: TRBV21-1; abundance: NA; CDR3nt: TGTGCCACCGGACAGTCCTACGAGCAGTACTTC; CDR3aa: CATGQSYEQYF
j_gene: TRBJ2-7; d_gene: NA; v_gene: TRBV30; abundance: NA; CDR3nt: TGTGCCTGGAGTGGAGGCAGGGCATTCTCCTACGAGCAGTACTTC; CDR3aa: CAWSGGRAFSYEQYF
j_gene: TRBJ1-1; d_gene: NA; v_gene: TRBV7-8; abundance: NA; CDR3nt: TGTGCCAGCAGCCACATCCGGGACCAAATGAACACTGAAGCTTTCTTT; CDR3aa: CASSHIRDQMNTEAFF
j_gene: TRBJ2-2; d_gene: NA; v_gene: TRBV14; abundance: once; CDR3nt: TGTGCCAGCAGCCAAGTATTGGGCGCGGGCACCGGGGAGCTGTTTTTT; CDR3aa: CASSQVLGAGTGELFF
j_gene: TRBJ1-2; d_gene: NA; v_gene: TRBV27; abundance: once; CDR3nt: TGTGCCAGCAAGCACCAGGGGAACTATGGCTACACCTTC; CDR3aa: CASKHQGNYGYTF
j_gene: TRBJ2-3; d_gene: TRBD2; v_gene: TRBV7-2; abundance: NA; CDR3nt: TGTGCCAGCAGCTCCCTAGCGGGGGGCAGTACAGATACGCAGTATTTT; CDR3aa: CASSSLAGGSTDTQYF
j_gene: TRBJ2-1; d_gene: TRBD2; v_gene: TRBV30; abundance: NA; CDR3nt: TGTGCCTGGAGGACGGGGGGGGCTCATGGTTACAATGAGCAGTTCTTC; CDR3aa: CAWRTGGAHGYNEQFF
j_gene: TRBJ2-5; d_gene: TRBD1; v_gene: TRBV5-1; abundance: NA; CDR3nt: TGCGCCAGCAGCTTGGTAGACAGGGTGGCGACCCAGTACTTC; CDR3aa: CASSLVDRVATQYF